This record covers a single T cell receptor beta chain. What it binds is unknown. These data belong to a study of OX40 agonist ivuxolimab in advanced cancers. Germline V lookup: CDR1 DFQATT, CDR2 SNEGSKA (reference sequence). Trimming took 6 bases from V and 4 from J, leaving 9 bases between them. The CDR3 contains 11 residues. The method was immunoSEQ multiplex PCR; TCRdb's version includes in-frame clones alone and lacks a portion of them. The sample includes tens of thousands of clones, more than 85% of them seen just once. Overall study results and limits: The study found among the lowest clonal expansion in partial responders at 0.1-3.0 mg/kg.

Autoimmune disease history or systemic immunosuppression disqualified patients. V usage is TRBV20-1 and J usage is TRBJ1-2; D not certain. The clonotype originates from an adult with an advanced solid tumor such as melanoma, head and neck, liver or kidney cancer. The sequences come from CD4+ or CD8+ T cells sorted from blood, collected in a trial of the OX40 agonist ivuxolimab. CDR3 sequence reads: CSAGLSYGYTF. The CDR3 nucleotides are TGCAGTGCCGGACTGTCCTATGGCTACACCTTC.